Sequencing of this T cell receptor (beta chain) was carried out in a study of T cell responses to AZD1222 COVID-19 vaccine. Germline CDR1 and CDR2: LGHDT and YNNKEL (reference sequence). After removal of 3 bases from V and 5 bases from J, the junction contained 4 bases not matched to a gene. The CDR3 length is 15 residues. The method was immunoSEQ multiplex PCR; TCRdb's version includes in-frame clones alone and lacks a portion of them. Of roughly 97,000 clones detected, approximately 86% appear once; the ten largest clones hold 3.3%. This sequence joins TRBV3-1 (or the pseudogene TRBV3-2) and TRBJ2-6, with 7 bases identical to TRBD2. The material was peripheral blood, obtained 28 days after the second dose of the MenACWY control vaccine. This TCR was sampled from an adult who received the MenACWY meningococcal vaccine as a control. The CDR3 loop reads CASSQRELWANVLTF. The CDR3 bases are TGTGCCAGCAGCCAGCGGGAGCTCTGGGCCAACGTCCTGACTTTC.